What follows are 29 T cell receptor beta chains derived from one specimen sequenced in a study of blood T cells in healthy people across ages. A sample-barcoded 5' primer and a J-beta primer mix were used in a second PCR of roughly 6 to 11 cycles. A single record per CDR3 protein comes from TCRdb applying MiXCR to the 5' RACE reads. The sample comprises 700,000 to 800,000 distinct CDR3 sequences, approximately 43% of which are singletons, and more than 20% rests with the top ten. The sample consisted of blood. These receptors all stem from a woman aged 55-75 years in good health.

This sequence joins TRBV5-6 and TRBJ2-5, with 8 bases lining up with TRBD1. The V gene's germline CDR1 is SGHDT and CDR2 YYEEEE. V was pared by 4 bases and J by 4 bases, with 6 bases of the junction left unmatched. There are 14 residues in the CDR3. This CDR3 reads CASSVRGRGETQYF. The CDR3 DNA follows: TGTGCCAGCAGCGTCAGGGGGCGAGGAGAGACCCAGTACTTC.

The CDR3 bases are TGCAGTGCTACTCCGGGACTAGCGAACTACGAGCAGTACTTC. Encoded protein: CSATPGLANYEQYF. J is TRBJ2-7 and V is TRBV20-1; 10 bases fit TRBD2. Trimming cost V 4 bases and J 3 bases; bases outside gene matches: 6. The CDR3 sequence is 14 residues long. In germline, CDR1 is DFQATT, CDR2 SNEGSKA (reference sequence).

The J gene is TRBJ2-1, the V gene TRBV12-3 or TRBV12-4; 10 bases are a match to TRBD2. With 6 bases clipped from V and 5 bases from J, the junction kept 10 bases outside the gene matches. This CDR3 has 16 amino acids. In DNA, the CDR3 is TGTGCCAGCAGGTGGTCTAGCGGGAGTGGGGACAATGAGCAGTTCTTC. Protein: CASRWSSGSGDNEQFF.

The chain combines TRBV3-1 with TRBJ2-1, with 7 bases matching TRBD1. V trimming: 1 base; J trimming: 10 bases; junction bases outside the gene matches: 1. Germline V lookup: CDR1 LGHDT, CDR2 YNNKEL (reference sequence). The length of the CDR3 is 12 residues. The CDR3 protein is CASSQVGGEQFF. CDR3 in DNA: TGTGCCAGCAGCCAAGTAGGGGGCGAGCAGTTCTTC.

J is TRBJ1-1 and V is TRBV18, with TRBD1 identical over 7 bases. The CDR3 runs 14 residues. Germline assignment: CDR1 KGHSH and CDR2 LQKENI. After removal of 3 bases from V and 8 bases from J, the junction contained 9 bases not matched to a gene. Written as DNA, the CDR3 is TGTGCCAGCTCACCCAGCACAGGGGAGCGCGAAGCTTTCTTT. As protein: CASSPSTGEREAFF. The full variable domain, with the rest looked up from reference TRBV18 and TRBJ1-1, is NAGVMQNPRHLVRRRGQEARLRCSPMKGHSHVYWYRQLPEEGLKFMVYLQKENIIDESGMPKERFSAEFPKEGPSILRIQQVVRGDSAAYFCASSPSTGEREAFFGQGTRLTVV.

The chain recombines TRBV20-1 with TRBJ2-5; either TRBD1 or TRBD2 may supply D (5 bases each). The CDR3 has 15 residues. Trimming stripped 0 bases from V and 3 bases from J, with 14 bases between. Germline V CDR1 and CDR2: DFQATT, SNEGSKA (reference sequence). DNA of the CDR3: TGCAGTGCTAGAGATCGAGGGGTGGTCAAAGAGACCCAGTACTTC. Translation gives CSARDRGVVKETQYF.

The CDR3 sequence is CSASHGDSMNTEAFF. The CDR3 region has the DNA TGCAGTGCTAGCCACGGGGACAGTATGAACACTGAAGCTTTCTTT. The chain carries TRBV20-1 and TRBJ1-1; 7 positions match TRBD1. The CDR3 spans 15 residues. Losses at the gene ends were 3 bases for V and 0 bases for J; bases not matched to a gene: 7. Germline CDR1 reads DFQATT; CDR2 reads SNEGSKA (reference sequence).

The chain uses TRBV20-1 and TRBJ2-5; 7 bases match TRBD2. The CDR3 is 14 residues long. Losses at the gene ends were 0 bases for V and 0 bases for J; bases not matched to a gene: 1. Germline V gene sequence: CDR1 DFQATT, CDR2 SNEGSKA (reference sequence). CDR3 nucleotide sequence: TGCAGTGCTAGAGATACTAGCGACCAAGAGACCCAGTACTTC. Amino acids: CSARDTSDQETQYF.

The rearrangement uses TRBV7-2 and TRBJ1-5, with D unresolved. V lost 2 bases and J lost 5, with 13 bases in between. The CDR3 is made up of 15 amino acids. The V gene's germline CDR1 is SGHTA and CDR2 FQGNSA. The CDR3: CTSSLRAGGDQPQHF. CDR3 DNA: TGTACCAGCAGCTTAAGAGCCGGAGGTGATCAGCCCCAGCATTTT.

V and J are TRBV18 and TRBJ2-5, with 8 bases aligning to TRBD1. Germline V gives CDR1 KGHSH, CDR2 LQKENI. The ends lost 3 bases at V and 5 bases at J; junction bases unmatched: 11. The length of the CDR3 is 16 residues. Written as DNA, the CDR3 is TGTGCCAGCTCACCGTCGGACAGGGCTTGGTTTGAGACCCAGTACTTC. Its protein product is CASSPSDRAWFETQYF. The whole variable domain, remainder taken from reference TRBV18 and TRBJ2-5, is NAGVMQNPRHLVRRRGQEARLRCSPMKGHSHVYWYRQLPEEGLKFMVYLQKENIIDESGMPKERFSAEFPKEGPSILRIQQVVRGDSAAYFCASSPSDRAWFETQYFGPGTRLLVL.

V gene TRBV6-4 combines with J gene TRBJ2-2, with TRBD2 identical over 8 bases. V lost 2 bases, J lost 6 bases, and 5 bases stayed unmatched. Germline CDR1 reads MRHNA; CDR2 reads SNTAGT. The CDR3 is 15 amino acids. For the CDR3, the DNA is TGTGCCAGCAGTGACGACCGGGGGGGCCCCGGGGAGCTGTTTTTT. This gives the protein CASSDDRGGPGELFF.

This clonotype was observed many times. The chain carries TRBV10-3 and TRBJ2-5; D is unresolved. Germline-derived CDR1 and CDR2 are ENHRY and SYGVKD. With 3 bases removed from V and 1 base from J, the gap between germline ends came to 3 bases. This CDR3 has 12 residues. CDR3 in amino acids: CAISESQETQYF. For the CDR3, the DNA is TGTGCCATCAGTGAAAGCCAAGAGACCCAGTACTTC.

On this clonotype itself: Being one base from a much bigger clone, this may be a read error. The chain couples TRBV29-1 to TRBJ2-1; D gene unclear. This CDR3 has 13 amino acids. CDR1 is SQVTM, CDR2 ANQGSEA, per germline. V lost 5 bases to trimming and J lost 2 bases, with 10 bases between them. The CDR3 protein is CSVLEGPYNEQFF. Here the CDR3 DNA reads TGCAGCGTTCTAGAAGGGCCCTACAATGAGCAGTTCTTC.

The CDR3 DNA sequence: TGTGCCAGCAGCAGAGAACTAGCGGGGGACCTCTTATTGGACGAGCAGTACTTC. It codes for CASSRELAGDLLLDEQYF. The rearrangement joins TRBV6-2 or TRBV6-3 to TRBJ2-7, with 11 bases fitting TRBD2. The CDR3 has 18 amino acids. The germline V gene encodes CDR1 MNHEY and CDR2 SVGEGT. V shed 6 bases and J 5 bases; nucleotides not matched to a gene: 18.

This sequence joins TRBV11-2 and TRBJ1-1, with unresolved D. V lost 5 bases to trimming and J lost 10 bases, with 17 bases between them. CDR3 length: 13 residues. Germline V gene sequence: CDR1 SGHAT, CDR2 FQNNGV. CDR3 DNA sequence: TGTGCCAGCAGCCACGAATGGGCGTATGGAGCTTTCTTT. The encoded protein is CASSHEWAYGAFF.

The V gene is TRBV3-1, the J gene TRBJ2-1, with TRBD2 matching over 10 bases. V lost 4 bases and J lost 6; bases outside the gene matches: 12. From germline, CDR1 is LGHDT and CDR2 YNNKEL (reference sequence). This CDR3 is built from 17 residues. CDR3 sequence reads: CASSPSEQRGGSNEQFF. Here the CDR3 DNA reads TGTGCCAGCAGCCCATCGGAACAGCGGGGGGGTTCCAATGAGCAGTTCTTC.

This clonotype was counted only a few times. The CDR3 region has the DNA TGCAGCGCGGGGGATGCAACTAATGAAAAACTGTTTTTT. Encoded protein: CSAGDATNEKLFF. This chain links TRBV29-1 with TRBJ1-4, with a possible D match to TRBD1 (5 bases). Germline CDR1 reads SQVTM; CDR2 reads ANQGSEA. The V end was cut by 7 bases, the J end by 0 bases, with 9 bases between. The CDR3 contains 13 residues.

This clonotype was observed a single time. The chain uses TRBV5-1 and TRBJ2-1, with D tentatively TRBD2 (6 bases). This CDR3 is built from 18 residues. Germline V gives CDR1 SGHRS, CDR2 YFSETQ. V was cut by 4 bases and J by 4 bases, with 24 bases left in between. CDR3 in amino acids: CASSLRPAGTSRYNEQFF. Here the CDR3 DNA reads TGCGCCAGCAGCCTCCGCCCGGCGGGTACTAGCAGGTACAATGAGCAGTTCTTC. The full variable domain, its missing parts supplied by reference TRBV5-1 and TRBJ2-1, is KAGVTQTPRYLIKTRGQQVTLSCSPISGHRSVSWYQQTPGQGLQFLFEYFSETQRNKGNFPGRFSGRQFSNSRSEMNVSTLELGDSALYLCASSLRPAGTSRYNEQFFGPGTRLTVL.

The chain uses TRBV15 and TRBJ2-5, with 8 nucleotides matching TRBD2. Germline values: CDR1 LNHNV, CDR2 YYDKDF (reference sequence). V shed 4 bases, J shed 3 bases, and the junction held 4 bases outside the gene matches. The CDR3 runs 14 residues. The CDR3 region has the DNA TGTGCCACCAGCATGGGAGCGGGGGAAGAGACCCAGTACTTC. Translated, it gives CATSMGAGEETQYF.

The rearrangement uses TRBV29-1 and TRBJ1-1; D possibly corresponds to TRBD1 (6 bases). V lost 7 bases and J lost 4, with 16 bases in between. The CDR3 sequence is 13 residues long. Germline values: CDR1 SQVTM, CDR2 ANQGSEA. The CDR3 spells CSARDRGGTEAFF. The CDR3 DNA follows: TGCAGCGCTCGGGACCGAGGGGGCACTGAAGCTTTCTTT.

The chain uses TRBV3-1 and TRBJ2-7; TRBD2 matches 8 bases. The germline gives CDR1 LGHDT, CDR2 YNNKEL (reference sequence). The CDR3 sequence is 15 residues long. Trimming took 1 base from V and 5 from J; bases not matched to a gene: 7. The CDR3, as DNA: TGTGCCAGCAGCCAAGTTGGGGGACTAGATAACGAGCAGTACTTC. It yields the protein CASSQVGGLDNEQYF.

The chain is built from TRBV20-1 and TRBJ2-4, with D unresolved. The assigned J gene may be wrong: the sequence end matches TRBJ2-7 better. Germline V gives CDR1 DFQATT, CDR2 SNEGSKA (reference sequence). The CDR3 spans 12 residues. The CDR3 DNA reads TGCAGTGCTAGAGATGGTTACTACGAGCAGTACTTC. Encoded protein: CSARDGYYEQYF.

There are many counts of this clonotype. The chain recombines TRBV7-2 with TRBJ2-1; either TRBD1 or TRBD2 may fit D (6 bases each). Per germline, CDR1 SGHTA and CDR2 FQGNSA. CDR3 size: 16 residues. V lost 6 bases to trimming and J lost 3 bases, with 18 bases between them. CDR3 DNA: TGTGCCAGCAGATTTAGCGGCGAGGGGGTCTACAATGAGCAGTTCTTC. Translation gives CASRFSGEGVYNEQFF.

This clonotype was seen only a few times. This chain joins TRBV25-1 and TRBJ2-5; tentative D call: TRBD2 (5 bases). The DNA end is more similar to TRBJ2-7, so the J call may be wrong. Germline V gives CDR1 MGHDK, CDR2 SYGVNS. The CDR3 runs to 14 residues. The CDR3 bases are TGTGCCAGCAGTGAACCGGGAAAATCTCACGAGCAGTACTTC. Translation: CASSEPGKSHEQYF.

The CDR3 here is CASSSSSRFWNEQFF. In nucleotides, the CDR3 is TGTGCCAGCAGTTCTTCTAGCCGATTCTGGAATGAGCAGTTCTTC. The rearrangement links TRBV28 to TRBJ2-1, with D possibly being TRBD2 (5 bases). There are 15 residues in the CDR3. The V end lost 4 bases, the J end lost 7 bases, and 17 bases lay between the germline ends. From germline, CDR1 is MDHEN and CDR2 SYDVKM.

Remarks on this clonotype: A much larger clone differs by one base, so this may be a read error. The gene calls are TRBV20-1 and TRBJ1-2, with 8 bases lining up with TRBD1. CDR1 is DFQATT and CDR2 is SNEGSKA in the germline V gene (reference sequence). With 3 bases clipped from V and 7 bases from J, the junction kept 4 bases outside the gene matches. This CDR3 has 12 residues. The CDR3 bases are TGCAGTGCTAGCAGACAGGGGTCTGGCTACACCTTC. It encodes CSASRQGSGYTF.

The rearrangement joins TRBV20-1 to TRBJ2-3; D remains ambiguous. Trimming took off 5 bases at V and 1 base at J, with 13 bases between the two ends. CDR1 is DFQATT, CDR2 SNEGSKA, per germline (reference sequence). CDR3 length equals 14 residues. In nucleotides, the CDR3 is TGCAGTGCTTCGTTGGGGATTGGCACAGATACGCAGTATTTT. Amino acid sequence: CSASLGIGTDTQYF.

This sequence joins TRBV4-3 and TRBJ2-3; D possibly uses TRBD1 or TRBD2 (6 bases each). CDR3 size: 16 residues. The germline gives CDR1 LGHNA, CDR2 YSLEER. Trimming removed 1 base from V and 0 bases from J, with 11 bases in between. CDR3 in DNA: TGCGCCAGCAGCCAAGTGTGGGGGGCAAGCACAGATACGCAGTATTTT. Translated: CASSQVWGASTDTQYF.

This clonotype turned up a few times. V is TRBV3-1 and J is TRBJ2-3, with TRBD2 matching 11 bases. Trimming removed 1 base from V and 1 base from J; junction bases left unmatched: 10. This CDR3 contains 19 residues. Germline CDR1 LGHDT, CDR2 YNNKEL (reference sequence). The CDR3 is CASSQVVAGGRIGTDTQYF. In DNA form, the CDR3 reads TGTGCCAGCAGCCAAGTGGTAGCGGGGGGGCGAATCGGCACAGATACGCAGTATTTT.